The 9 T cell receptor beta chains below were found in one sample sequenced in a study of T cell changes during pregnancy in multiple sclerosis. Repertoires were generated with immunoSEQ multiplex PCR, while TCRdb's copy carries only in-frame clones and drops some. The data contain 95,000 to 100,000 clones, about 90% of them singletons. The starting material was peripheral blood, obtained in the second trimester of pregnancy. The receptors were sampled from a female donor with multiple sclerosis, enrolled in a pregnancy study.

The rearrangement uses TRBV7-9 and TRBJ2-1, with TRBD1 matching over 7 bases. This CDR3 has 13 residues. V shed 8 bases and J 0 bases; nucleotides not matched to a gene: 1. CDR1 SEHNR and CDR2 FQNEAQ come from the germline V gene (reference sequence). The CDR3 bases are TGTGCCAGCCGGGACAGCTCCTACAATGAGCAGTTCTTC. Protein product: CASRDSSYNEQFF.

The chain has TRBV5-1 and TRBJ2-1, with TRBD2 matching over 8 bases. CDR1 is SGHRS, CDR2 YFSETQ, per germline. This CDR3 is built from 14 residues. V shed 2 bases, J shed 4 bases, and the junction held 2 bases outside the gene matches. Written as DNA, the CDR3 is TGCGCCAGCAGCTTCGGCGGGGGGTACAATGAGCAGTTCTTC. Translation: CASSFGGGYNEQFF.

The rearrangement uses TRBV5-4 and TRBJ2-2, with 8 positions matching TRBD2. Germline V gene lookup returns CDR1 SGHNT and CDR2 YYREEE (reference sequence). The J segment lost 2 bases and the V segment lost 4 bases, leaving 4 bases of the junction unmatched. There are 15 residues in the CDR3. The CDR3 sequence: CASSPTSANTGELFF. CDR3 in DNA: TGTGCCAGCAGCCCGACTAGCGCCAACACCGGGGAGCTGTTTTTT.

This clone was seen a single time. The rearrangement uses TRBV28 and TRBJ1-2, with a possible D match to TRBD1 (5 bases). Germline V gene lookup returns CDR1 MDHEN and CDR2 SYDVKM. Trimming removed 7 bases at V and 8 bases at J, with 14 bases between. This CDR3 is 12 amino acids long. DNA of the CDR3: TGTGCCAGCACCACGGGACTCGGGGGCTACACCTTC. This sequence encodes CASTTGLGGYTF.

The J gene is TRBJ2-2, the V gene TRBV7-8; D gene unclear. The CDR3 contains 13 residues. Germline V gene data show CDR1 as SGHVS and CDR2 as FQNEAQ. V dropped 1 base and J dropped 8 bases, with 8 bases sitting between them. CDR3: CASSLVGPGELFF. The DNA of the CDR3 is TGTGCCAGCAGCTTAGTTGGGCCAGGGGAGCTGTTTTTT.

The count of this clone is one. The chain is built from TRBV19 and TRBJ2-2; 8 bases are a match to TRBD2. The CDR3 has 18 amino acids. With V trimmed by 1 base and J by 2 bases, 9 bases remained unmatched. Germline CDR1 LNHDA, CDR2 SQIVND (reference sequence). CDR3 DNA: TGTGCCAGTAGTATAGGAAGGCTAGCGGGTGCCAACACCGGGGAGCTGTTTTTT. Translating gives CASSIGRLAGANTGELFF. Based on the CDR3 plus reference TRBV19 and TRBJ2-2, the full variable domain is DGGITQSPKYLFRKEGQNVTLSCEQNLNHDAMYWYRQDPGQGLRLIYYSQIVNDFQKGDIAEGYSVSREKKESFPLTVTSAQKNPTAFYLCASSIGRLAGANTGELFFGEGSRLTVL.

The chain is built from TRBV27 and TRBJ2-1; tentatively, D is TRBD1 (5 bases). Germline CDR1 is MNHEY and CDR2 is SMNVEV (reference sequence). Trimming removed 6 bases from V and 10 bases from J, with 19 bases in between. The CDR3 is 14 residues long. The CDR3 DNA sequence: TGTGCCAGCAGCTCTACCCTTAGGGGATTAGAGCAGTTCTTC. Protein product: CASSSTLRGLEQFF.

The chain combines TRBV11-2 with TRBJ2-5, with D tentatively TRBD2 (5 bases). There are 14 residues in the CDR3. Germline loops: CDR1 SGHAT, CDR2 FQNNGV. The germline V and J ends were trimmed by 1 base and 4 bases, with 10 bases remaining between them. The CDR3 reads CASSLGSAGETQYF. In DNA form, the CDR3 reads TGTGCCAGCAGCTTAGGGAGTGCGGGAGAGACCCAGTACTTC. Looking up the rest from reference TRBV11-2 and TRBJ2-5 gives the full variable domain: EAGVAQSPRYKIIEKRQSVAFWCNPISGHATLYWYQQILGQGPKLLIQFQNNGVVDDSQLPKDRFSAERLKGVDSTLKIQPAKLEDSAVYLCASSLGSAGETQYFGPGTRLLVL.

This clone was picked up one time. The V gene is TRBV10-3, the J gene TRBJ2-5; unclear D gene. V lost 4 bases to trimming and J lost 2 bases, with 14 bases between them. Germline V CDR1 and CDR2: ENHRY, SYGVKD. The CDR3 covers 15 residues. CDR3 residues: CAISVQATNQETQYF. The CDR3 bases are TGTGCCATCAGTGTGCAGGCAACAAATCAAGAGACCCAGTACTTC.